The source of this T cell receptor beta chain is a study of identical twins. A universal primer site came from template switching; cDNA carried unique molecular identifiers. TCRdb re-called the 5' RACE reads with MiXCR, one entry per CDR3 protein. This table holds 310,000 or so distinct CDR3 sequences, roughly 9% found once. The CDR3 loop spans 15 amino acids. Unmatched junction bases numbered 5, after V lost 0 bases and J lost 3 bases. Germline-derived CDR1 and CDR2 are MNHEY and SMNVEV (reference sequence). Findings and caveats of the study: Memory repertoires lacked the insertion deficit that abundant cord blood beta clonotypes showed.

Details on this clonotype: Its specificity is not known.

This same sample was also part of a study on yellow fever vaccine responses in identical twins. That work contributes: The authors reported partly convergent, partly personalized vaccine responses in identical twins.

This sequence originates from a woman aged 18 to 35 in good health. Sequenced input: CD8+ T cells sorted from blood. The V gene is TRBV27, the J gene TRBJ2-7; 7 positions agree with TRBD1. The CDR3 nucleotides read TGTGCCAGCAGTTTATCAGGGGGCTACTACTACGAGCAGTACTTC. Its protein is CASSLSGGYYYEQYF.